Presented here are 27 T cell receptor beta chains from one specimen sequenced in a study of CD8 T cells in ankylosing spondylitis. MiXCR, applied by TCRdb to the 5' RACE reads, yields one record per CDR3 protein. The sample contains around 210,000 distinct CDR3 sequences, 8% to 9% of which appear only once. The sequenced sample consisted of blood, either unsorted or a sorted T cell fraction (not recorded which). These receptors were collected from a female donor with ankylosing spondylitis or in good health (not recorded which).

This clonotype was picked up many times. This chain uses TRBV10-1 with TRBJ2-1; TRBD1 is a possible D gene (5 bases). Germline loops: CDR1 WNHNN, CDR2 SYGVQD (reference sequence). This CDR3 is built from 13 residues. V was shortened by 2 bases and J by 10 bases, with 12 bases between the two germline ends. The CDR3 is CASSEIRDREQFF. CDR3 DNA sequence: TGCGCCAGCAGTGAGATCAGGGATAGGGAGCAGTTCTTC.

As regards this clonotype: With a much larger clone just one base away, this may be a read error. This rearrangement joins TRBV7-2 to TRBJ2-2; TRBD1 or TRBD2 may be the D gene (5 bases each). Per the germline V gene, CDR1 is SGHTA and CDR2 is FQGNSA. The CDR3 has 14 residues. The CDR3 nucleotides read TGTGCCAGCAGCTTAGGACAACACACCGGGGCGCTGTTTTTT. Its translation is CASSLGQHTGALFF.

In this sample, this clonotype turned up many times. This rearrangement joins TRBV6-5 to TRBJ2-5, with a weak D call TRBD2 (6 bases). This CDR3 contains 12 residues. V lost 5 bases to trimming and J lost 7 bases, with 11 bases between them. In germline, CDR1 is MNHEY, CDR2 SVGAGI. For the CDR3, the DNA is TGTGCCAGCAGTAGGGACTTGGGGACCCAGTACTTC. Translated, it gives CASSRDLGTQYF.

In its sample, this clonotype was seen many times. V is TRBV19 and J is TRBJ1-5; 8 nucleotides line up with TRBD1. After removal of 3 bases from V and 1 base from J, the junction contained 5 bases not matched to a gene. The length of the CDR3 is 16 residues. Germline V gene sequence: CDR1 LNHDA, CDR2 SQIVND (reference sequence). This CDR3 reads CASSILDRGSNQPQHF. CDR3 coding DNA: TGTGCCAGTAGTATCCTAGACAGGGGAAGCAATCAGCCCCAGCATTTT.

This clonotype was seen ten or more times. V gene TRBV20-1 combines with J gene TRBJ2-1, with 11 positions matching TRBD2. In germline, CDR1 is DFQATT, CDR2 SNEGSKA (reference sequence). CDR3 length: 16 amino acids. Trimming cost V 2 bases and J 7 bases; bases outside gene matches: 10. CDR3: CSARTRLAGNRNEQFF. The CDR3 nucleotides are TGCAGTGCTAGAACTCGACTAGCGGGAAATAGAAATGAGCAGTTCTTC.

This clonotype occurred many times. The V gene is TRBV11-2, the J gene TRBJ2-7, with D hard to call. The CDR3 loop spans 14 amino acids. V dropped 1 base and J dropped 2 bases, with 9 bases sitting between them. Germline CDR1 SGHAT, CDR2 FQNNGV. The CDR3 DNA reads TGTGCCAGCAGCTTAGGTGTCCTCACCTACGAGCAGTACTTC. This sequence encodes CASSLGVLTYEQYF.

This clonotype was counted a few times. The chain carries TRBV4-3 and TRBJ1-1; the match to TRBD1 covers 7 bases. The CDR3 consists of 15 residues. Looked up from germline, CDR1 is LGHNA and CDR2 is YSLEER. The junction had 9 bases not matched to a gene; V was cut back by 4 bases and J by 4 bases. The CDR3 DNA reads TGCGCCAGCAGCCCCGTCAGGGGGAGGACCACTGAAGCTTTCTTT. This encodes CASSPVRGRTTEAFF.

This clonotype was counted many times. The chain combines TRBV20-1 with TRBJ2-1; 15 bases line up with TRBD2. CDR1 DFQATT and CDR2 SNEGSKA come from the germline V gene (reference sequence). The CDR3 is 18 amino acids. Trimming took 5 bases from V and 4 from J; bases not matched to a gene: 12. Here the CDR3 reads CSAVPGLAGGLLYNEQFF. CDR3 nucleotide sequence: TGCAGTGCTGTCCCGGGACTAGCGGGAGGCCTCTTATACAATGAGCAGTTCTTC.

This clonotype was recorded at least ten times. The V and J genes are TRBV25-1 and TRBJ1-2; D is uncertain. This CDR3 comprises 13 residues. Trimming left V 2 bases short and J 3 bases short, with 7 bases between. Looked up from germline, CDR1 is MGHDK and CDR2 is SYGVNS. CDR3 coding DNA: TGTGCCAGCAGTGAAGCCAAGGACTATGGCTACACCTTC. Its translation: CASSEAKDYGYTF.

This clonotype was seen many times. V usage is TRBV5-1 and J usage is TRBJ1-2; D possibly corresponds to TRBD1 (5 bases). With 5 bases removed from V and 7 bases from J, the gap between germline ends came to 21 bases. CDR1 is SGHRS, CDR2 YFSETQ, per germline. The CDR3 contains 15 residues. CDR3 DNA: TGCGCCAGCAGAACGCCTTCAGGGATCCTCGGTGGCTACACCTTC. Residues: CASRTPSGILGGYTF. Looking up the rest from reference TRBV5-1 and TRBJ1-2 gives the full variable domain: KAGVTQTPRYLIKTRGQQVTLSCSPISGHRSVSWYQQTPGQGLQFLFEYFSETQRNKGNFPGRFSGRQFSNSRSEMNVSTLELGDSALYLCASRTPSGILGGYTFGSGTRLTVV.

This clonotype was seen many times. The chain employs TRBV29-1 and TRBJ2-7, with TRBD1 matching 12 bases. Germline V gene sequence: CDR1 SQVTM, CDR2 ANQGSEA. V dropped 2 bases and J dropped 6; count of bases not matched to a gene: 5. This CDR3 has 14 residues. The CDR3 here is CSVEFGTGGSEQYF. The CDR3 DNA reads as TGCAGCGTTGAATTCGGGACAGGGGGCAGCGAGCAGTACTTC.

In its sample, this clonotype was seen a few times. The chain links TRBV4-3 to TRBJ2-6; TRBD2 matches 7 bases. V lost 4 bases, J lost 2 bases, and 5 bases stayed unmatched. The CDR3 extends over 16 amino acids. Germline CDR1 reads LGHNA; CDR2 reads YSLEER. The CDR3, as DNA: TGCGCCAGCAGCCCTGGGAGCGGGGCTGGGGCCAACGTCCTGACTTTC. Amino acid sequence: CASSPGSGAGANVLTF.

This clonotype has at least ten counts. The chain joins TRBV4-3 to TRBJ2-4, with D unclear. The CDR3 has 18 amino acids. V lost 0 bases and J lost 1, with 16 bases in between. Germline CDR1 and CDR2: LGHNA and YSLEER. CDR3 residues: CASSQDRHDLEAKNIQYF. The CDR3 nucleotides are TGCGCCAGCAGCCAAGATCGGCACGACCTAGAGGCCAAAAACATTCAGTACTTC.

At least ten counts were recorded for this clonotype. The chain has TRBV7-8 and TRBJ2-1, with a weak D call TRBD2 (6 bases). CDR3 length: 13 amino acids. Germline loops: CDR1 SGHVS, CDR2 FQNEAQ. Trimming cost V 0 bases and J 10 bases, with 10 bases left between them. Here the CDR3 DNA reads TGTGCCAGCAGCTTAGCCGGGCGGGACGAGCAGTTCTTC. Protein: CASSLAGRDEQFF.

This clonotype was counted many times. The chain employs TRBV9 and TRBJ2-1; the D is unclear. The germline gives CDR1 SGDLS, CDR2 YYNGEE. The CDR3 is 15 residues long. Trimming left V 0 bases short and J 4 bases short, with 11 bases between. CDR3 region: CASSVEGNPYNEQFF. As DNA, the CDR3 is TGTGCCAGCAGCGTAGAAGGGAATCCTTACAATGAGCAGTTCTTC.

This clonotype has at least ten counts. Written as DNA, the CDR3 is TGTGCCAGCAGTGAGGGGGACAGTCCTCCCTACGAGCAGTACTTC. This sequence encodes CASSEGDSPPYEQYF. The chain combines TRBV25-1 with TRBJ2-7; 7 bases line up with TRBD1. The CDR3 is made up of 15 amino acids. CDR1 is MGHDK and CDR2 is SYGVNS in the germline V gene. Trimming took 3 bases from V and 2 from J; bases not matched to a gene: 7.

There are many counts of this clonotype. V and J are TRBV2 and TRBJ2-4; no clear D. Per germline, CDR1 SNHLY and CDR2 FYNNEI. This CDR3 comprises 15 residues. V was trimmed by 3 bases and J by 0 bases, leaving 9 bases between them. CDR3 coding DNA: TGTGCCAGCAGTGAGGGTGATATAGCCAAAAACATTCAGTACTTC. Translating it yields CASSEGDIAKNIQYF.

The sample holds many counts of this clonotype. The rearrangement uses TRBV12-3 or TRBV12-4 and TRBJ2-5; TRBD1 aligns across 9 bases. V was pared by 3 bases and J by 4 bases, with 3 bases of the junction left unmatched. The CDR3 sequence is 14 residues long. The CDR3 DNA reads as TGTGCCAGCAGTTTCAGGACAGGGGCAGAGACCCAGTACTTC. Translated, it gives CASSFRTGAETQYF.

This clonotype was detected ten times or more. The chain uses TRBV5-6 and TRBJ2-7; unclear D gene. This CDR3 is built from 12 residues. CDR1 SGHDT and CDR2 YYEEEE come from the germline V gene. The ends were cut back, 5 bases at V and 3 bases at J, with 9 bases in the middle. This CDR3 reads CASRNEGYEQYF. The CDR3 DNA reads TGTGCCAGCAGAAATGAAGGCTACGAGCAGTACTTC.

In its sample, this clonotype was seen many times. V usage is TRBV12-3 or TRBV12-4 and J usage is TRBJ2-3; a possible D gene is TRBD2 (6 bases). Trimming left V 5 bases short and J 0 bases short, with 18 bases between. The CDR3 sequence is 17 residues long. The chain's CDR3 is CASSAGSSPISTDTQYF. CDR3 bases: TGTGCCAGCAGTGCGGGATCAAGCCCCATCAGCACAGATACGCAGTATTTT.

This clonotype was seen ten or more times. The CDR3 spells CSAIGRQFTGELFF. DNA for the CDR3: TGCAGTGCTATTGGTCGGCAGTTCACCGGGGAGCTGTTTTTT. The genes are TRBV20-1 and TRBJ2-2; D unclear. V gave up 4 bases and J gave up 4 bases, with 13 bases separating them. Germline V gene sequence: CDR1 DFQATT, CDR2 SNEGSKA (reference sequence). CDR3 size: 14 residues.

This clonotype appeared many times. The V and J genes are TRBV25-1 and TRBJ2-1; no clear D gene. This CDR3 is 16 amino acids long. Germline V gives CDR1 MGHDK, CDR2 SYGVNS. The V and J ends lost 4 bases and 0 bases respectively, with 13 bases between them. CDR3 region: CASSGSPRSSYNEQFF. The CDR3 region has the DNA TGTGCCAGCAGTGGATCCCCGCGGAGCTCCTACAATGAGCAGTTCTTC. Using reference TRBV25-1 and TRBJ2-1 for the parts outside the CDR3, the full variable domain is EADIYQTPRYLVIGTGKKITLECSQTMGHDKMYWYQQDPGMELHLIHYSYGVNSTEKGDLSSESTVSRIRTEHFPLTLESARPSHTSQYLCASSGSPRSSYNEQFFGPGTRLTVL.

Turning to this clonotype: Given a much more abundant clone one base away, this may be a read error. The chain is built from TRBV21-1 and TRBJ2-5; TRBD1, the table's D call, lacks a check against the DNA. TRBV21-1 is recorded as a pseudogene. The CDR3 totals 17 residues. Here the CDR3 DNA reads TGTGCCAGCAGCGCCCGACGGGCGGTATGTAAGGAGGAGACCCAGTACTTC. Amino acid sequence: CASSARRAVCKEETQYF.

About this clonotype: This clone may be a read error of a much larger clone one base away. The rearrangement joins TRBV11-2 to TRBJ1-2; 11 bases match TRBD1. In germline, CDR1 is SGHAT, CDR2 FQNNGV. The CDR3 is made up of 20 amino acids. The CDR3 nucleotides read TGTGTCAGCAGCTTTTTTAGGGGCGAGGGACAGGGGGATCCCAGACGGGGCTACACCTTC. Amino acids: CVSSFFRGEGQGDPRRGYTF.

This clonotype was seen many times. The chain couples TRBV27 to TRBJ1-1, with unresolved D. Trimming stripped 3 bases from V and 2 bases from J, with 10 bases between. This CDR3 is built from 14 residues. Germline loops: CDR1 MNHEY, CDR2 SMNVEV (reference sequence). Written as DNA, the CDR3 is TGTGCCAGCAGTTTGATGGGATTAAACACTGAAGCTTTCTTT. Translation gives CASSLMGLNTEAFF.

The chain carries TRBV29-1 and TRBJ1-1; D call uncertain. Per germline, CDR1 SQVTM and CDR2 ANQGSEA. This CDR3 contains 13 residues. V shed 7 bases and J shed 6 bases, with 18 bases lying between them. The CDR3 loop reads CSGAGARVPEAFF. Written as DNA, the CDR3 is TGCAGCGGTGCGGGAGCCCGGGTCCCTGAAGCTTTCTTT. The full variable domain, rest sourced from reference TRBV29-1 and TRBJ1-1, is SAVISQKPSRDICQRGTSLTIQCQVDSQVTMMFWYRQQPGQSLTLIATANQGSEATYESGFVIDKFPISRPNLTFSTLTVSNMSPEDSSIYLCSGAGARVPEAFFGQGTRLTVV.

This clonotype was picked up many times. The chain uses TRBV28 and TRBJ2-3; 11 nucleotides agree with TRBD2. V was pared by 2 bases and J by 0 bases, with 7 bases of the junction left unmatched. Germline values: CDR1 MDHEN, CDR2 SYDVKM. The CDR3 is made up of 18 amino acids. For the CDR3, the DNA is TGTGCCAGCAGTTTAAGACTAGCGGGACGGGTGAGCACAGATACGCAGTATTTT. It encodes CASSLRLAGRVSTDTQYF.